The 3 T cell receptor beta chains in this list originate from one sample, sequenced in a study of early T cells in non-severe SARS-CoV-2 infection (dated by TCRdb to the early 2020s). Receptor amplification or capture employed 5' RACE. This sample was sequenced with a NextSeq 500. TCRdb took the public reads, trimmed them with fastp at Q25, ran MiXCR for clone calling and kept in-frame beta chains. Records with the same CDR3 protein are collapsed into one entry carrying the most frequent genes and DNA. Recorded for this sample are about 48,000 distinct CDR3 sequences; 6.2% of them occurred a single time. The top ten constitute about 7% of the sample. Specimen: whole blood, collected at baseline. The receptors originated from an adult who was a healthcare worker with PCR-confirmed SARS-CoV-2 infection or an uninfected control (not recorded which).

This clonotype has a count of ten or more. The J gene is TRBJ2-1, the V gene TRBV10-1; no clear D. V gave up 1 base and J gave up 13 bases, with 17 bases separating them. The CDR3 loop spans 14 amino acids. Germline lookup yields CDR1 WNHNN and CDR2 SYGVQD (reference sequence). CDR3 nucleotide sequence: TGCGCCAGCAGTGAGTTGCGAACGAATGAAGTTCAGTTCTTC. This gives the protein CASSELRTNEVQFF.

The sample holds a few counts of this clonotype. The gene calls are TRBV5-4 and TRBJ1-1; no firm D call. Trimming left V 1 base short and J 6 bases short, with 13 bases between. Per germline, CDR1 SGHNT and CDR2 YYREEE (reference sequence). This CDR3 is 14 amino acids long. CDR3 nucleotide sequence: TGTGCCAGCAGCTTGTATTCGATGGCAGCTGAAGCTTTCTTT. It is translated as CASSLYSMAAEAFF.

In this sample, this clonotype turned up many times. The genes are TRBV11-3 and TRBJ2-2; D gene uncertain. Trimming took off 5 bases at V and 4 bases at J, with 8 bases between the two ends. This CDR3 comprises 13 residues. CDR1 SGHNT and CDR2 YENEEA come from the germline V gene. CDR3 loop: CASSRTSTGELFF. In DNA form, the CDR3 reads TGTGCCAGCAGCCGGACGTCCACCGGGGAGCTGTTTTTT.